Listed here are 28 T cell receptor beta chains from one sample, sequenced in a study of T cell clones after liver transplantation. Data came from immunoSEQ multiplex PCR; TCRdb stores just in-frame clones and leaves some out. The sample contains some 80,000 clones, 80% to 85% of which appear only once. The specimen was CD4+ T cells from blood, collected 45 to 46 months after liver transplant. The receptors derive from a human patient who received a liver transplant. Some T cells could come from the graft donor.

J is TRBJ1-1 and V is TRBV7-2; TRBD1 agrees at 7 bases. Germline V gives CDR1 SGHTA, CDR2 FQGNSA. The CDR3 runs to 14 residues. The J segment lost 4 bases and the V segment lost 5 bases, leaving 7 bases of the junction unmatched. The CDR3 loop is CASSLQGYGTEAFF. The CDR3 region has the DNA TGTGCCAGCAGCCTACAGGGGTATGGCACTGAAGCTTTCTTT.

This chain links TRBV5-4 with TRBJ2-5, with TRBD2 as a possible D gene (7 bases). Trimming shortened V by 2 bases and J by 4 bases, and 12 bases separated the two germline ends. The germline gives CDR1 SGHNT, CDR2 YYREEE (reference sequence). This CDR3 is built from 14 residues. The CDR3 here is CASSLGGGSETQYF. The DNA of the CDR3 is TGTGCCAGCAGCTTAGGGGGGGGATCAGAGACCCAGTACTTC.

The chain joins TRBV29-1 to TRBJ1-5, with D hard to call. The CDR3 is made up of 13 amino acids. V was clipped by 4 bases and J by 3 bases, with 10 bases between them. Germline assignment: CDR1 SQVTM and CDR2 ANQGSEA. This CDR3 is CSVAVDFNQPQHF. Here the CDR3 DNA reads TGCAGCGTTGCAGTTGACTTCAATCAGCCCCAGCATTTT.

This clone has more than one count but fewer than ten. The chain uses TRBV6-1 and TRBJ2-5; 11 nucleotides agree with TRBD2. Germline values: CDR1 MNHNS, CDR2 SASEGT. V lost 6 bases and J lost 2; bases outside the gene matches: 5. There are 15 residues in the CDR3. The CDR3 loop is CASSTSGRPQETQYF. Written as DNA, the CDR3 is TGTGCCAGCAGCACTAGCGGGAGACCACAAGAGACCCAGTACTTC.

This clone was detected only once. The chain links TRBV29-1 to TRBJ1-2; D is uncertain. The V gene lost 7 bases and the J gene lost 0 bases, with 12 bases spanning the gap. CDR3 length equals 13 residues. In germline, CDR1 is SQVTM, CDR2 ANQGSEA. The CDR3 sequence is CSANAGTNYGYTF. As DNA, the CDR3 is TGCAGCGCTAATGCCGGGACTAACTATGGCTACACCTTC.

V gene TRBV19 combines with J gene TRBJ2-1, with 7 nucleotides matching TRBD2. The CDR3 extends over 14 amino acids. From germline, CDR1 is LNHDA and CDR2 SQIVND (reference sequence). The V and J ends lost 7 bases and 10 bases, in that order; junction bases with no gene match: 13. The CDR3 DNA sequence: TGTGCCAGTATGGGCGGGAGCGTGGCCGGGGAGCAGTTCTTC. Protein: CASMGGSVAGEQFF.

The chain uses TRBV18 and TRBJ2-3, with TRBD2 identical over 8 bases. With 0 bases clipped from V and 4 bases from J, the junction kept 3 bases outside the gene matches. The CDR3 has 15 residues. The V gene's germline CDR1 is KGHSH and CDR2 LQKENI. CDR3 protein: CASSPPLAGSDTQYF. The CDR3 DNA follows: TGTGCCAGCTCACCACCTTTAGCGGGATCAGATACGCAGTATTTT. The whole variable domain, filled in from reference TRBV18 and TRBJ2-3, reads NAGVMQNPRHLVRRRGQEARLRCSPMKGHSHVYWYRQLPEEGLKFMVYLQKENIIDESGMPKERFSAEFPKEGPSILRIQQVVRGDSAAYFCASSPPLAGSDTQYFGPGTRLTVL.

V usage is TRBV4-1 and J usage is TRBJ1-2; D unclear. The CDR3 is made up of 16 amino acids. Trimming removed 4 bases at V and 2 bases at J, with 17 bases between. CDR1 and CDR2 from the germline V gene are MGHRA and YSYEKL. This CDR3 is CASSLGGNRVNYGYTF. The CDR3 DNA is TGCGCCAGCAGCCTAGGAGGGAACAGAGTGAACTATGGCTACACCTTC.

The chain is built from TRBV7-2 and TRBJ2-7; the D is unclear. This CDR3 has 15 amino acids. The germline CDR1 and CDR2 sequences are SGHTA and FQGNSA. V was cut by 4 bases and J by 0 bases, with 13 bases left in between. Here the CDR3 reads CASSSHKVSSYEQYF. CDR3 DNA: TGTGCCAGCAGCTCACACAAGGTCAGCTCCTACGAGCAGTACTTC.

The chain combines TRBV6-6 with TRBJ1-2; no clear D. Germline V gene sequence: CDR1 MNHNY, CDR2 SVGAGI (reference sequence). V was trimmed by 3 bases and J by 0 bases, leaving 11 bases between them. The CDR3 loop spans 15 amino acids. The CDR3 region is CASSYRTDPNYGYTF. In DNA, the CDR3 is TGTGCCAGCAGTTATCGGACTGATCCTAACTATGGCTACACCTTC.

V and J are TRBV6-1 and TRBJ2-1, with TRBD2 matching over 8 bases. V trimming: 4 bases; J trimming: 5 bases; junction bases outside the gene matches: 4. There are 14 residues in the CDR3. Germline CDR1 MNHNS, CDR2 SASEGT. The CDR3 is CASSGREGDNEQFF. In nucleotides, the CDR3 is TGTGCCAGCAGTGGTCGGGAGGGGGACAATGAGCAGTTCTTC.

This clone was detected only a few times. Written as DNA, the CDR3 is TGTGCCAGCAGTGAAGTAGCGGAGTCCTCCTACGAGCAGTACTTC. This encodes CASSEVAESSYEQYF. The chain has TRBV6-1 and TRBJ2-7, with D possibly matching TRBD2 (6 bases). Germline V gene sequence: CDR1 MNHNS, CDR2 SASEGT. This CDR3 region has 15 residues. V dropped 1 base and J dropped 0 bases, with 10 bases sitting between them.

This chain uses TRBV10-3 with TRBJ1-2, with D possibly TRBD1 on 5 matching bases. Germline lookup yields CDR1 ENHRY and CDR2 SYGVKD. Trimming took 0 bases from V and 7 from J, leaving 9 bases between them. The CDR3 has 13 amino acids. CDR3 DNA sequence: TGTGCCATCAGTGAGTCTCAGGGAATTGGCTACACCTTC. Translation: CAISESQGIGYTF.

V usage is TRBV27 and J usage is TRBJ2-1, with 10 bases matching TRBD2. J gave up 3 bases and V 3 bases, and 5 bases lay outside the gene matches. CDR3 length equals 16 residues. Per germline, CDR1 MNHEY and CDR2 SMNVEV (reference sequence). The CDR3 nucleotides are TGTGCCAGCAGTTTCCCTATAGCGGGAGGCTACAATGAGCAGTTCTTC. This codes for CASSFPIAGGYNEQFF.

The chain combines TRBV29-1 with TRBJ2-2; D gene unclear. The CDR3 is 13 residues long. V was cut by 6 bases and J by 1 base, with 9 bases left in between. The germline CDR1 and CDR2 sequences are SQVTM and ANQGSEA. CDR3 sequence: CSVDRKNTGELFF. The CDR3 nucleotides are TGCAGCGTAGACCGGAAGAACACCGGGGAGCTGTTTTTT.

The chain combines TRBV30 with TRBJ2-5; 11 bases match TRBD2. The CDR3 sequence is 14 residues long. Unmatched junction bases numbered 5, after V lost 4 bases and J lost 4 bases. Germline V gene lookup returns CDR1 GTSNPN and CDR2 SVGIG (reference sequence). The CDR3 reads CAWISGRAPETQYF. CDR3 DNA sequence: TGTGCCTGGATTAGCGGGAGGGCCCCAGAGACCCAGTACTTC.

This chain links TRBV28 with TRBJ2-7; maybe TRBD2 (6 bases). The CDR3 consists of 15 residues. V was trimmed by 6 bases and J by 3 bases, leaving 18 bases between them. Per the germline V gene, CDR1 is MDHEN and CDR2 is SYDVKM. The CDR3 reads CASSPPQVGGYEQYF. The CDR3 coding sequence is TGTGCCAGCAGCCCCCCCCAGGTGGGGGGCTACGAGCAGTACTTC.

This rearrangement joins TRBV16 to TRBJ1-2, with 8 nucleotides matching TRBD1. V gave up 6 bases and J gave up 3 bases; unmatched junction bases: 6. The CDR3 extends over 14 amino acids. CDR1 is KGHSY, CDR2 FQNENV, per germline. The CDR3 sequence: CASSQTGAYYGYTF. CDR3 bases: TGTGCCAGCAGTCAGACAGGGGCCTACTATGGCTACACCTTC.

V usage is TRBV7-2 and J usage is TRBJ1-3, with a possible D match to TRBD1 (5 bases). CDR3 size: 15 residues. Trimming removed 3 bases from V and 0 bases from J, with 9 bases in between. Germline CDR1 is SGHTA and CDR2 is FQGNSA. CDR3 sequence (DNA): TGTGCCAGCAGCTTTGACAGATCCTCTGGAAACACCATATATTTT. This translates into CASSFDRSSGNTIYF.

The chain is built from TRBV7-2 and TRBJ1-5; 7 nucleotides agree with TRBD1. CDR3 length: 16 residues. The V gene's germline CDR1 is SGHTA and CDR2 FQGNSA. V shed 2 bases, J shed 2 bases, and the junction held 6 bases outside the gene matches. The CDR3 reads CASSLRSGTGNQPQHF. The CDR3 DNA reads TGTGCCAGCAGCTTAAGGTCCGGGACAGGCAATCAGCCCCAGCATTTT. Drawing the rest from reference TRBV7-2 and TRBJ1-5, the complete variable domain is GAGVSQSPSNKVTEKGKDVELRCDPISGHTALYWYRQSLGQGLEFLIYFQGNSAPDKSGLPSDRFSAERTGGSVSTLTIQRTQQEDSAVYLCASSLRSGTGNQPQHFGDGTRLSIL.

The chain links TRBV6-1 to TRBJ1-5; TRBD1 aligns across 9 bases. J lost 2 bases, V lost 2 bases, and 4 bases had no gene match. Germline CDR1 reads MNHNS; CDR2 reads SASEGT. This CDR3 has 16 residues. CDR3 nucleotide sequence: TGTGCCAGCAGTGAAAGAACAGGGGGCCGCAATCAGCCCCAGCATTTT. Protein product: CASSERTGGRNQPQHF.

CDR3 sequence reads: CASSPGQPSYEQYF. CDR3 sequence (DNA): TGTGCCAGCAGCCCCGGACAGCCATCCTACGAGCAGTACTTC. The chain links TRBV9 to TRBJ2-7; D is possibly TRBD1 (6 bases). The germline V and J ends were trimmed by 4 bases and 1 base, with 12 bases remaining between them. CDR1 and CDR2 from the germline V gene are SGDLS and YYNGEE. The CDR3 covers 14 residues.

Details on this clone: Distinct nucleotide sequences in the sample also encode this CDR3. The genes are TRBV2 and TRBJ2-2; D is uncertain. The CDR3 sequence is 11 residues long. V shed 3 bases and J shed 8 bases, with 4 bases lying between them. Germline CDR1 is SNHLY and CDR2 is FYNNEI. Here the CDR3 DNA reads TGTGCCAGCAGTGAGAGTGGGGAGCTGTTTTTT. This translates into CASSESGELFF.

This chain uses TRBV7-8 with TRBJ1-5, with D possibly matching TRBD1 (5 bases). V was pared by 1 base and J by 4 bases, with 17 bases between. Germline V gene lookup returns CDR1 SGHVS and CDR2 FQNEAQ. The CDR3 has 17 amino acids. CDR3 amino acids: CASSLEGVGIRNQPQHF. CDR3 coding DNA: TGTGCCAGCAGCTTAGAAGGGGTAGGGATAAGAAATCAGCCCCAGCATTTT.

This chain's CDR3 is CASSLVQTWGTDTQYF. CDR3 bases: TGTGCCAGCAGCTTGGTCCAAACGTGGGGCACAGATACGCAGTATTTT. This chain uses TRBV5-4 with TRBJ2-3; no firm D call. V was pared by 0 bases and J by 1 base, with 12 bases between. This CDR3 spans 16 amino acids. Germline loops: CDR1 SGHNT, CDR2 YYREEE (reference sequence).

This chain connects TRBV29-1 to TRBJ2-3, with D possibly TRBD2 on 6 matching bases. Trimming took 3 bases from V and 1 from J, leaving 11 bases between them. Germline values: CDR1 SQVTM, CDR2 ANQGSEA. CDR3 length equals 14 residues. CDR3 residues: CSVEGGKGTDTQYF. CDR3 DNA sequence: TGCAGCGTTGAGGGCGGGAAGGGCACAGATACGCAGTATTTT.

This clone has more than one count but fewer than ten. CDR3 protein: CASSLRGPVTTKYF. The CDR3 nucleotides are TGTGCCAGCAGTTTGAGGGGTCCCGTCACGACGAAGTACTTC. J is TRBJ2-7 and V is TRBV28, with D tentatively TRBD1 or TRBD2 (5 bases each). Germline V CDR1 and CDR2: MDHEN, SYDVKM. This CDR3 comprises 14 residues. V shed 3 bases and J shed 11 bases, with 20 bases lying between them.

The genes are TRBV23-1 and TRBJ1-1; D remains ambiguous. TRBV23-1 is classed as an ORF, of uncertain function. CDR3 size: 13 residues. V was shortened by 10 bases and J by 2 bases, with 14 bases between the two germline ends. The CDR3 region is CAIRARTNTEAFF. CDR3 sequence (DNA): TGCGCCATAAGGGCGAGGACCAACACTGAAGCTTTCTTT.